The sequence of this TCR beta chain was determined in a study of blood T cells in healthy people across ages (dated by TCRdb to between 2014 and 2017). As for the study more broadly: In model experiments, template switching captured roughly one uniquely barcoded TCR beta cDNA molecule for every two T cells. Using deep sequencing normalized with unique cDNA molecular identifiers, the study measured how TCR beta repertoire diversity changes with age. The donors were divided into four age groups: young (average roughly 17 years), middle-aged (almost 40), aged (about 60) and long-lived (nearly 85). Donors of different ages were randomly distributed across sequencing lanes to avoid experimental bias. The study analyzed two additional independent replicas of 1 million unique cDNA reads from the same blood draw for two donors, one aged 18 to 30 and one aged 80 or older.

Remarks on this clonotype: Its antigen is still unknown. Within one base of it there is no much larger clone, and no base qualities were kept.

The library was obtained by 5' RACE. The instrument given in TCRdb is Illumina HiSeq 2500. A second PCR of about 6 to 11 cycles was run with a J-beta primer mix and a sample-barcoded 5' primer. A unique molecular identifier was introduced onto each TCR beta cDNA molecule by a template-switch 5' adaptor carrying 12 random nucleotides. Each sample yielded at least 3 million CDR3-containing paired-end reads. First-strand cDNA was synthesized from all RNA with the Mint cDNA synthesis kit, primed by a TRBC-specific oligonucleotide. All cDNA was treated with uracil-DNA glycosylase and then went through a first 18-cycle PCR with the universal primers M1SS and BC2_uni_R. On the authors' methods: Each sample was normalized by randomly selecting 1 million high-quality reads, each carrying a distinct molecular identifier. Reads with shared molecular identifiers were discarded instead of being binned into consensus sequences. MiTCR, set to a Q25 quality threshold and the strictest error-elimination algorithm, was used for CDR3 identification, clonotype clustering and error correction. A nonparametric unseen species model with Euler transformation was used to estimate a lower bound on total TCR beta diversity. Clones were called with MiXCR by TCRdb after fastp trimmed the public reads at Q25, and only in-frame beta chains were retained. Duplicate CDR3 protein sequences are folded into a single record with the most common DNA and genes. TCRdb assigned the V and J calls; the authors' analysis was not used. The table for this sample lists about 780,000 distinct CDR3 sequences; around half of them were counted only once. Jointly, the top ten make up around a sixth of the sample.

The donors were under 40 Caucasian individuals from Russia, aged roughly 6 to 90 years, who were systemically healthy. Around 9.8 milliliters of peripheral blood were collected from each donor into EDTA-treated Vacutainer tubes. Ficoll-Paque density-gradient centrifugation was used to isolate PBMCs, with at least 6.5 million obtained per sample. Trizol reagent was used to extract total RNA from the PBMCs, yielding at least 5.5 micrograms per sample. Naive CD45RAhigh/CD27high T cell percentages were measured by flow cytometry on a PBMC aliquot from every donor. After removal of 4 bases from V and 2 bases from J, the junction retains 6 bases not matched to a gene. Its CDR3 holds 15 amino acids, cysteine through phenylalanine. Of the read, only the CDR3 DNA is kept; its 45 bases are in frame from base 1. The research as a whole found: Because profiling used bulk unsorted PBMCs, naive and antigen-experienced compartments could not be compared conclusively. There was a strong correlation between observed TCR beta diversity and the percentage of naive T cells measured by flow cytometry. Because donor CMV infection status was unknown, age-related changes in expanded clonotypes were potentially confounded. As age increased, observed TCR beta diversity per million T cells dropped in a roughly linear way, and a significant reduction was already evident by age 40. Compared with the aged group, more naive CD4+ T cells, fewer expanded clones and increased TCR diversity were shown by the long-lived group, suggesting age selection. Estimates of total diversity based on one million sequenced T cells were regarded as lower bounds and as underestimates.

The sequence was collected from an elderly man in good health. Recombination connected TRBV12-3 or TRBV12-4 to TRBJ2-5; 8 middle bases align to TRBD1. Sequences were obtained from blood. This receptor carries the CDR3 CASSSYGQGQETQYF. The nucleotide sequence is TGTGCCAGCAGTTCCTACGGACAGGGTCAAGAGACCCAGTACTTC.